The sequence of this T cell receptor beta chain was determined in a study of blood T cell repertoires in COVID-19. The study recruited people aged roughly 18 to 89 years across approximately 25 US areas. Cohort placement rested on clinical history that participants reported themselves. The V gene's germline CDR1 is MGHDK and CDR2 SYGVNS. The CDR3 consists of 17 residues. The V gene end was trimmed by 1 base and the J gene end by 2 bases; junction bases not matched to a gene: 6. The table came from immunoSEQ multiplex PCR; TCRdb's copy has only in-frame clones and leaves some out. The sample carries hundreds of thousands of clones, about nine tenths recorded once.

The material sequenced was PBMCs or T cells enriched from blood (not recorded which). This sequence originates from a man under 40 who had recovered from COVID-19. V is TRBV25-1 and J is TRBJ2-3; 10 bases line up with TRBD2. In DNA form, the CDR3 reads TGTGCCAGCAGTGAATTGGGGACTAGCGCCTACACAGATACGCAGTATTTT. Amino acids: CASSELGTSAYTDTQYF.